A selection of T cell receptor beta chains follows, all from one sample in a study of T cells in Graves' hyperthyroidism and ophthalmopathy. MiXCR, run by TCRdb on the multiplex PCR reads, gives a single entry per CDR3 protein. The table records hundreds of thousands of distinct CDR3 sequences, around 13% of them present only once. Sequenced input: blood. The receptors were sampled from a woman in her twenties or thirties with Graves' hyperthyroidism. CDR3s include the opening cysteine and the closing phenylalanine or tryptophan. The order of the fields is CDR3 length, V gene, J gene, clone size, D gene, CDR3 DNA, CDR3 protein. D genes are given only for firm matches. Some rows mark clone size as missing; the rest say once, few, many or name a class of expanded clone.

cdr3_length: 17
v_call: TRBV28
j_call: TRBJ1-5
clone_size: many
d_call: NA
cdr3_nt: TGTGCCAGCAGCCCCGATACGGGCCCAGTAGAGGGGCAGCCCCAGCATTTT
cdr3_aa: CASSPDTGPVEGQPQHF

cdr3_length: 15
v_call: TRBV4-2
j_call: TRBJ2-1
clone_size: NA
d_call: TRBD2
cdr3_nt: TGTGCCAGCAGCCAAGAAGGCCTAGCGGACAATGAGCAGTTCTTC
cdr3_aa: CASSQEGLADNEQFF

cdr3_length: 16
v_call: TRBV19
j_call: TRBJ2-6
clone_size: NA
d_call: NA
cdr3_nt: TGTGCCAGTAACTCCCCTGGGGAGGCTGGGGCCAACGTCCTGACTTTC
cdr3_aa: CASNSPGEAGANVLTF

cdr3_length: 13
v_call: TRBV29-1
j_call: TRBJ2-5
clone_size: once
d_call: NA
cdr3_nt: TGCAGCGACTCCCCGGGTTTGGGTGAGACCCAGTACTTC
cdr3_aa: CSDSPGLGETQYF

cdr3_length: 15
v_call: TRBV2
j_call: TRBJ2-1
clone_size: many
d_call: TRBD1
cdr3_nt: TGTGCCAGCAGTGATGTCGGACAGGGCACCGATGAGCAGTTCTTC
cdr3_aa: CASSDVGQGTDEQFF

cdr3_length: 16
v_call: TRBV28
j_call: TRBJ1-6
clone_size: many
d_call: NA
cdr3_nt: TGTGCCAGCAGAGTCAGCCAGGGCTCCTATAATTCACCCCTCCACTTT
cdr3_aa: CASRVSQGSYNSPLHF

cdr3_length: 13
v_call: TRBV28
j_call: TRBJ2-5
clone_size: many
d_call: NA
cdr3_nt: TGTGCCAGCAGTTTTGAGGGAGAAGAGACCCAGTACTTC
cdr3_aa: CASSFEGEETQYF

cdr3_length: 17
v_call: TRBV6-1
j_call: TRBJ2-3
clone_size: many
d_call: NA
cdr3_nt: TGTGCCAGCAGTCAACTAAAGGAGACATGGGAGCTGGATACGCAGTATTTT
cdr3_aa: CASSQLKETWELDTQYF

cdr3_length: 17
v_call: TRBV6-1
j_call: TRBJ1-1
clone_size: few
d_call: TRBD1
cdr3_nt: TGTGCCAGCAGTAGACAGGGACGTTGGTATCGAAGCACTGAAGCTTTCTTT
cdr3_aa: CASSRQGRWYRSTEAFF

cdr3_length: 14
v_call: TRBV11-2
j_call: TRBJ2-1
clone_size: many
d_call: TRBD1
cdr3_nt: TGTGCCAGCAGCTTGACAGGGGGGGACAATGAGCAGTTCTTC
cdr3_aa: CASSLTGGDNEQFF

cdr3_length: 15
v_call: TRBV27
j_call: TRBJ2-7
clone_size: many
d_call: TRBD2
cdr3_nt: TGTGCCAGCAGCCGCACGGGAGGGGGGATTTCCGAGCAGTACTTC
cdr3_aa: CASSRTGGGISEQYF

cdr3_length: 17
v_call: TRBV28
j_call: TRBJ1-5
clone_size: NA
d_call: TRBD1
cdr3_nt: TGTGCCAGCAGTTCCCCACCAGGACAGGGCCGCAATCAGCCCCAGCATTTT
cdr3_aa: CASSSPPGQGRNQPQHF

cdr3_length: 15
v_call: TRBV2
j_call: TRBJ1-5
clone_size: many
d_call: TRBD1
cdr3_nt: TGTGCCAGCAGTAGACAGGGCATTAGCAATCAGCCCCAGCATTTT
cdr3_aa: CASSRQGISNQPQHF

cdr3_length: 13
v_call: TRBV6-1
j_call: TRBJ1-2
clone_size: many
d_call: NA
cdr3_nt: TGTGCCAGCACCTACAGGCAGGGGAGTGGCTACACCTTC
cdr3_aa: CASTYRQGSGYTF

cdr3_length: 17
v_call: TRBV7-9
j_call: TRBJ2-7
clone_size: many
d_call: TRBD1
cdr3_nt: TGTGCCAGCAGCTTAACGAGAGGGGGCGGAAGACCCTACGAGCAGTACTTC
cdr3_aa: CASSLTRGGGRPYEQYF

cdr3_length: 16
v_call: TRBV4-3
j_call: TRBJ2-7
clone_size: NA
d_call: NA
cdr3_nt: TGCGCCAGCAGCCAAGATCTTGGCAGCAGCTCCTACGAGCAGTACTTC
cdr3_aa: CASSQDLGSSSYEQYF

cdr3_length: 12
v_call: TRBV4-2
j_call: TRBJ1-4
clone_size: NA
d_call: NA
cdr3_nt: TGTGCCAGCAGCCCAACTTCGTTGAAACTGTTTTTT
cdr3_aa: CASSPTSLKLFF

cdr3_length: 14
v_call: TRBV20-1
j_call: TRBJ2-1
clone_size: few
d_call: NA
cdr3_nt: TGCAGTGCTAGATCCGTTGACCCCAGAAATGAGCAGTTCTTC
cdr3_aa: CSARSVDPRNEQFF

cdr3_length: 14
v_call: TRBV7-9
j_call: TRBJ1-4
clone_size: NA
d_call: NA
cdr3_nt: TGTCCCAGCAGCTTGGACAGCTTTAATGAAAAACTGTTTTTT
cdr3_aa: CPSSLDSFNEKLFF

cdr3_length: 14
v_call: TRBV19
j_call: TRBJ2-1
clone_size: NA
d_call: NA
cdr3_nt: TGTGCCAGTAGTCCCTTGGGGCTAGCCAATGAGCAGTTCTTC
cdr3_aa: CASSPLGLANEQFF

cdr3_length: 15
v_call: TRBV9
j_call: TRBJ2-5
clone_size: NA
d_call: NA
cdr3_nt: TGTGCCAGCAGCGAATTGGGACTGGATCAAGAGACCCAGTACTTC
cdr3_aa: CASSELGLDQETQYF

cdr3_length: 15
v_call: TRBV10-1
j_call: TRBJ2-7
clone_size: many
d_call: TRBD2
cdr3_nt: TGCGCCAGCAGTGACAGCGGGAGGGGGATAAAGGAGCAGTACTTC
cdr3_aa: CASSDSGRGIKEQYF

cdr3_length: 16
v_call: TRBV9
j_call: TRBJ2-1
clone_size: many
d_call: TRBD2
cdr3_nt: TGTGCCTCAACCAGCGGGAGGGCGAGCTCCTACAATGAGCAGTTCTTC
cdr3_aa: CASTSGRASSYNEQFF

cdr3_length: 17
v_call: TRBV7-9
j_call: TRBJ2-7
clone_size: NA
d_call: TRBD2
cdr3_nt: TGTGCCAGCAGCTTAGTCTCTAGCGGGAGGGCCGGGAACGAGCAGTACTTC
cdr3_aa: CASSLVSSGRAGNEQYF

cdr3_length: 13
v_call: TRBV12-3/TRBV12-4
j_call: TRBJ1-2
clone_size: few
d_call: NA
cdr3_nt: TGTGCCAGCAGGCCCCCCGGGCCTTATGGCTACACCTTC
cdr3_aa: CASRPPGPYGYTF

cdr3_length: 14
v_call: TRBV20-1
j_call: TRBJ2-2
clone_size: NA
d_call: NA
cdr3_nt: TGCAGTGCTACACCTGAGGGGTACACCGGGGAGCTGTTTTTT
cdr3_aa: CSATPEGYTGELFF

cdr3_length: 11
v_call: TRBV29-1
j_call: TRBJ2-3
clone_size: few
d_call: NA
cdr3_nt: TGCAGCGTTGAAGCAACAGATACGCAGTATTTT
cdr3_aa: CSVEATDTQYF